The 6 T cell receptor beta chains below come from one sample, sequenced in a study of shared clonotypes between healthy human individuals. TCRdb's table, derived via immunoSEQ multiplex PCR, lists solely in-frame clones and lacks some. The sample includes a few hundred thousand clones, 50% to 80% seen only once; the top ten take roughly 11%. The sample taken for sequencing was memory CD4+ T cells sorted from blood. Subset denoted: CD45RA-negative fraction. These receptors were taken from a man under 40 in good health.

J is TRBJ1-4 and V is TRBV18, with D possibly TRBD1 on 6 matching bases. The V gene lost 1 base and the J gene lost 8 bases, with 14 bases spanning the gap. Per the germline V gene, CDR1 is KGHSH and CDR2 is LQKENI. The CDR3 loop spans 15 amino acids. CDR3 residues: CASSPRIDRREKLFF. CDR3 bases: TGTGCCAGCTCACCACGGATCGACAGGAGAGAAAAACTGTTTTTT.

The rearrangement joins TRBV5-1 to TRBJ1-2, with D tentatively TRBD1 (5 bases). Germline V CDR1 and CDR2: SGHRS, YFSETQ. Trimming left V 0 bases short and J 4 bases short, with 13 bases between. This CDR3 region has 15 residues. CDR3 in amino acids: CASSLEGRVAYGYTF. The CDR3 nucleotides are TGCGCCAGCAGCTTGGAAGGCAGGGTTGCCTATGGCTACACCTTC.

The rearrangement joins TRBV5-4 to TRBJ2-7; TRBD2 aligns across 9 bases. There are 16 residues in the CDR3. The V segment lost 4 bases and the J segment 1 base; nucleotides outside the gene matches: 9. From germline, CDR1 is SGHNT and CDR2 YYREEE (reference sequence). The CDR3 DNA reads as TGTGCCAGCAGCCGAACAAGCGGGAGGATTTCCTACGAGCAGTACTTC. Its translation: CASSRTSGRISYEQYF.

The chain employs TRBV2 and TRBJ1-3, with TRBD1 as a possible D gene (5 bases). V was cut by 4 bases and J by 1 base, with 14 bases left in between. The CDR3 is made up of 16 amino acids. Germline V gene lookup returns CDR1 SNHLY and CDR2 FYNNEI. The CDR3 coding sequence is TGTGCCAGCAGTGTAAGGAGTGGGACTTCTGGAAACACCATATATTTT. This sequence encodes CASSVRSGTSGNTIYF.

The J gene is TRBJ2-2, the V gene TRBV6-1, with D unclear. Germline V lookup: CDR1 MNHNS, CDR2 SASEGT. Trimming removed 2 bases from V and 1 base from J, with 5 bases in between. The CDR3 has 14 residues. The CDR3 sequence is CASSELLNTGELFF. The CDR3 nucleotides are TGTGCCAGCAGTGAACTACTGAACACCGGGGAGCTGTTTTTT.

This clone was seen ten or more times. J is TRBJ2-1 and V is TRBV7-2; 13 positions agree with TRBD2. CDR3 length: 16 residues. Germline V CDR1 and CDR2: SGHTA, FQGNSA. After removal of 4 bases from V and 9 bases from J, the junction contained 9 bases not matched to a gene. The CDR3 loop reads CASSSGTSGALGEQFF. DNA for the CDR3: TGTGCCAGCAGCTCAGGGACTAGCGGGGCCCTGGGTGAGCAGTTCTTC. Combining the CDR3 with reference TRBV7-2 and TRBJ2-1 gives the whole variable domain GAGVSQSPSNKVTEKGKDVELRCDPISGHTALYWYRQSLGQGLEFLIYFQGNSAPDKSGLPSDRFSAERTGGSVSTLTIQRTQQEDSAVYLCASSSGTSGALGEQFFGPGTRLTVL.